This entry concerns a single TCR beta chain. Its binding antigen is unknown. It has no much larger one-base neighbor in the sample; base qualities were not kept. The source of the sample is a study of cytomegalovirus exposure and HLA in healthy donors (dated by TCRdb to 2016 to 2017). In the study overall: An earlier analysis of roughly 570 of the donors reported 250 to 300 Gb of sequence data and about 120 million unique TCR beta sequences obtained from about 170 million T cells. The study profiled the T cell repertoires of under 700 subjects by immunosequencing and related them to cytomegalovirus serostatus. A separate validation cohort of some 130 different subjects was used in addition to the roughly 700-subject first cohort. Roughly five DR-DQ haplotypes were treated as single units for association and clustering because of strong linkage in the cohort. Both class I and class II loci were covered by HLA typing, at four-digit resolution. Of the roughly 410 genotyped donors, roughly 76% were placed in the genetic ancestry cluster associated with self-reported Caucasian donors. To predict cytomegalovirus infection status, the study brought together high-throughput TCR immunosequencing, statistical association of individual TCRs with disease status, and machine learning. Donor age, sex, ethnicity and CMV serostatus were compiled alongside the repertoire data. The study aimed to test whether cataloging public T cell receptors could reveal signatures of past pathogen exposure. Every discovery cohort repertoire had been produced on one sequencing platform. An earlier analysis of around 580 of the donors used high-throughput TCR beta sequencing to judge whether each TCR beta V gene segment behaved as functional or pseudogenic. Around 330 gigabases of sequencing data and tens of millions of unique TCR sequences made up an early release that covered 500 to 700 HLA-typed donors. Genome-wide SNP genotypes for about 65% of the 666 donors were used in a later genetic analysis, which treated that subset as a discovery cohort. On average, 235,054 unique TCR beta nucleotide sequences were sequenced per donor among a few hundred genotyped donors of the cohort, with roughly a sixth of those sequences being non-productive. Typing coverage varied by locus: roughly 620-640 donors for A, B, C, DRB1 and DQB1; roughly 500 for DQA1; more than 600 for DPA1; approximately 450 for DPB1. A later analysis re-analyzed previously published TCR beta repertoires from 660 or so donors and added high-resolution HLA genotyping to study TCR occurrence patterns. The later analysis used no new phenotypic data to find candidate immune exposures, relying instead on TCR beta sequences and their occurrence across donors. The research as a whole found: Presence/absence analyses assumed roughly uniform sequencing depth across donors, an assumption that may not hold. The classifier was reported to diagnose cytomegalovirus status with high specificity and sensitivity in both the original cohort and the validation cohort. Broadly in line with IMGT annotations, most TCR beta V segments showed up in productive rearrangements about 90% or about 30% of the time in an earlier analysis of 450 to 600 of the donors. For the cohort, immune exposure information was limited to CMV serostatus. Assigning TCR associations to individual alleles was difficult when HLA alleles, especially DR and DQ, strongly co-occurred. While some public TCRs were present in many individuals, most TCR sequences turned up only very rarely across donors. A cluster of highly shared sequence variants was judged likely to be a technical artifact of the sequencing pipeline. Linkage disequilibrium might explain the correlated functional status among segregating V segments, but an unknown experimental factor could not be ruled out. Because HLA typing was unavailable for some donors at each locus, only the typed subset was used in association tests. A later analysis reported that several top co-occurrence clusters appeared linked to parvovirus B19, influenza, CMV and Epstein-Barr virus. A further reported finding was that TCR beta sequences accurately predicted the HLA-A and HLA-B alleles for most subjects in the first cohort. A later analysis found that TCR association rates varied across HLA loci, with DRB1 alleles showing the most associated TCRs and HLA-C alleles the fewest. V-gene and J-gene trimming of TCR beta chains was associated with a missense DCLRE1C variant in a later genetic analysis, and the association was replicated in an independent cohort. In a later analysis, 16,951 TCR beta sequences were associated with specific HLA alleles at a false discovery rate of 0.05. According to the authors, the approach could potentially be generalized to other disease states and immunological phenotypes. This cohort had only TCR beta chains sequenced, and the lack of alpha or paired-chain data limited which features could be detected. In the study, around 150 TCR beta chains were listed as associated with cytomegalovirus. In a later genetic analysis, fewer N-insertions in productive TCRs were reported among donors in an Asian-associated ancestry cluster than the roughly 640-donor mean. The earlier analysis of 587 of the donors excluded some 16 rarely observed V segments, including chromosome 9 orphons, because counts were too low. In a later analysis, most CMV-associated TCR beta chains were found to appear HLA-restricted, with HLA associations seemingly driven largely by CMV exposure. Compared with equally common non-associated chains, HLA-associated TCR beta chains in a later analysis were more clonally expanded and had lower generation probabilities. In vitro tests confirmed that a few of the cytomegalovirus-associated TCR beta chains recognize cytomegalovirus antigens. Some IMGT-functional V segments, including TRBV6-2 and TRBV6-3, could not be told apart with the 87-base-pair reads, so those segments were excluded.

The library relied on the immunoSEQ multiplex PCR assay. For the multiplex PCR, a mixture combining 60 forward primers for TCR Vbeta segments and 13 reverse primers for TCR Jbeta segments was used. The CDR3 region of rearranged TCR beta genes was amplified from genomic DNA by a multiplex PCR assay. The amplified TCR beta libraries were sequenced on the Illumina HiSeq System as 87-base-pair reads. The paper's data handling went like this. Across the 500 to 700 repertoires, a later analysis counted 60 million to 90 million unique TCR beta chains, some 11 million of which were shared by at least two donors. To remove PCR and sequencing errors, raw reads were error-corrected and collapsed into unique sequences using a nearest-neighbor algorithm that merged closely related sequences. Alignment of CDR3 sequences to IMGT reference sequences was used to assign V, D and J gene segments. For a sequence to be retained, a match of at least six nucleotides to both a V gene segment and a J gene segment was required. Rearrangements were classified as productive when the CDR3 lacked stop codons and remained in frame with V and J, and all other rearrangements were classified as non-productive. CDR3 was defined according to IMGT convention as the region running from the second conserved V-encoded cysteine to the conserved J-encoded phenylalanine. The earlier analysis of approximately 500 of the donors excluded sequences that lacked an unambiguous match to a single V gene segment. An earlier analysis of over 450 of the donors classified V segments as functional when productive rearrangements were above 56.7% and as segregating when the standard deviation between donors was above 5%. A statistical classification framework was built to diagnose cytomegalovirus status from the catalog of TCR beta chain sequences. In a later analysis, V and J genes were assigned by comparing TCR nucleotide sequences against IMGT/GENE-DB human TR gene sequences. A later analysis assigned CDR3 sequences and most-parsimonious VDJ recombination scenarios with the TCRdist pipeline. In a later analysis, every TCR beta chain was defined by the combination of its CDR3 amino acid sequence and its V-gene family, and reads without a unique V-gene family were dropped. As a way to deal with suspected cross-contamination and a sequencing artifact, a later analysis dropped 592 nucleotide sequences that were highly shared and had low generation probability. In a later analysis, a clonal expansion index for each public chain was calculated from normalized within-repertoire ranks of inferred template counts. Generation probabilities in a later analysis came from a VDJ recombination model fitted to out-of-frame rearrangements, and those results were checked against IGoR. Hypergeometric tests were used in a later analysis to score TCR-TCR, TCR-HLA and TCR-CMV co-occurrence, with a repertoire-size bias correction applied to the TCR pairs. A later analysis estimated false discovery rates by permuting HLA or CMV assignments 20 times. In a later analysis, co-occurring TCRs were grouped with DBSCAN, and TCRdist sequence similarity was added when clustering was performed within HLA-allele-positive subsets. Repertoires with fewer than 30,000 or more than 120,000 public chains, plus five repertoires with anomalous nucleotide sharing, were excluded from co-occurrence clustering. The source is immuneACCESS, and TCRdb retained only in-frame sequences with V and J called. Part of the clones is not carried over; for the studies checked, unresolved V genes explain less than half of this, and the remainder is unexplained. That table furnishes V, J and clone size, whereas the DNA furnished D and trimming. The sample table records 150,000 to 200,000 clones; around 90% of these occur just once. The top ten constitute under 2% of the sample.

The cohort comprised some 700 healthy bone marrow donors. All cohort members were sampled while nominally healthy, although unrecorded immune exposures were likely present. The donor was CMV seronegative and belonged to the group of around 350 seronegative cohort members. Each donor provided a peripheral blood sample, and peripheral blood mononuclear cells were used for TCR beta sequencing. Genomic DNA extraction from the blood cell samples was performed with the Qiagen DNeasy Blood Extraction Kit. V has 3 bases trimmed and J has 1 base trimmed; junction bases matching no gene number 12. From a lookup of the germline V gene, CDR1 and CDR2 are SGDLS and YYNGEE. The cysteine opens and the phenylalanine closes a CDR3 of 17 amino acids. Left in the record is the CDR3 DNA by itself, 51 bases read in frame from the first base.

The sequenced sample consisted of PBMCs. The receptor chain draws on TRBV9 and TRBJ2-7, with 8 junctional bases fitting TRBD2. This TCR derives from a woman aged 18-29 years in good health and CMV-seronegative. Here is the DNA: TGTGCCAGCAGCGCGTCAGTAAGGGCGGGGGGTTCCTACGAGCAGTACTTC. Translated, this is CASSASVRAGGSYEQYF.